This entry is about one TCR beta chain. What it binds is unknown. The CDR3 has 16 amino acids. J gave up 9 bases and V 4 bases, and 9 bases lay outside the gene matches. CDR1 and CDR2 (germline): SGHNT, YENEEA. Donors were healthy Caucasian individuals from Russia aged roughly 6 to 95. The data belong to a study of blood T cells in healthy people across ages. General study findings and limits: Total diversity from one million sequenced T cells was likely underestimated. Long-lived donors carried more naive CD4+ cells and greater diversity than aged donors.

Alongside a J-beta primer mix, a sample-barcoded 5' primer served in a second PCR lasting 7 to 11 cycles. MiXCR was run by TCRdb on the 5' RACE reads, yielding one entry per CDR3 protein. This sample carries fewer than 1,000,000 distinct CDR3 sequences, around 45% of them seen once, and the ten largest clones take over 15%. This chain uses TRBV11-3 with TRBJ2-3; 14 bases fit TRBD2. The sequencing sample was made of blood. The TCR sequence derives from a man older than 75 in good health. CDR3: CASSSKGLAGAGTQYF. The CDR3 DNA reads TGTGCCAGCAGCTCCAAGGGACTAGCGGGAGCAGGGACGCAGTATTTT.